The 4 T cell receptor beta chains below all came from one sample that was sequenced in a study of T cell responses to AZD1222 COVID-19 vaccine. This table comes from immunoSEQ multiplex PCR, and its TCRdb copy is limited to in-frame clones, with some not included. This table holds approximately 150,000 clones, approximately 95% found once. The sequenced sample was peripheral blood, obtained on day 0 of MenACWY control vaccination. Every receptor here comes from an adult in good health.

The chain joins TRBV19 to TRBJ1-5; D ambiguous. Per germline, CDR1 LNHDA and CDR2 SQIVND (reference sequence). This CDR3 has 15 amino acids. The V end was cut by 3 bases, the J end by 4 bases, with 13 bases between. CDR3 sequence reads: CASSIGGALNQPQHF. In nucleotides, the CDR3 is TGTGCCAGTAGTATTGGTGGTGCCCTGAATCAGCCCCAGCATTTT.

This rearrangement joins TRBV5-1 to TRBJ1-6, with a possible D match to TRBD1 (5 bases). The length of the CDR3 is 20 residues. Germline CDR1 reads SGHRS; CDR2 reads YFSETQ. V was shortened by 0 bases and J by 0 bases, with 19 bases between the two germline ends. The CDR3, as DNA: TGCGCCAGCAGCTTGGCCCTGGGACTGAAGGGCAGCTCCTATAATTCACCCCTCCACTTT. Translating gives CASSLALGLKGSSYNSPLHF.

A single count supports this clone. CDR3 protein: CASSVEAPANTIYF. The CDR3 nucleotides are TGTGCCAGCAGCGTAGAGGCGCCGGCAAACACCATATATTTT. The genes are TRBV9 and TRBJ1-3; D ambiguous. From germline, CDR1 is SGDLS and CDR2 YYNGEE. V was pared by 0 bases and J by 6 bases, with 10 bases between. The CDR3 sequence is 14 residues long.

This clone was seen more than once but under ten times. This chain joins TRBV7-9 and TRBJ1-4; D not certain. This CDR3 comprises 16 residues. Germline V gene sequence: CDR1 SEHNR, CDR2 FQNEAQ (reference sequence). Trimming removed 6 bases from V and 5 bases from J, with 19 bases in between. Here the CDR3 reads CASSNGWAGPNEKLFF. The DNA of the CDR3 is TGTGCCAGCAGTAATGGGTGGGCCGGCCCCAATGAAAAACTGTTTTTT.